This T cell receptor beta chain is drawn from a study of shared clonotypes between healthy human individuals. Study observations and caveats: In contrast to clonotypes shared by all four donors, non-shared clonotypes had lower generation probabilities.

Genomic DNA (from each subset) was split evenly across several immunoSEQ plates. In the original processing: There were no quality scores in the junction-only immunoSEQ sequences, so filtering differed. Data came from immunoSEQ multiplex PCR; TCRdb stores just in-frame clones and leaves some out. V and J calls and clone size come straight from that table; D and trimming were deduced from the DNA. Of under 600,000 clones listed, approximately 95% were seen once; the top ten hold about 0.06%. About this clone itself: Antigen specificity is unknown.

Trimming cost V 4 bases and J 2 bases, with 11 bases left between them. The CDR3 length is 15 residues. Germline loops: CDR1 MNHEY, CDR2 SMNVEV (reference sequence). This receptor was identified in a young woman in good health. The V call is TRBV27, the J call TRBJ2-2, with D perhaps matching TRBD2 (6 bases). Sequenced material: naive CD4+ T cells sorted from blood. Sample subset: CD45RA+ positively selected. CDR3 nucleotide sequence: TGTGCCAGCAGTTATAGCGGAGGAAACACCGGGGAGCTGTTTTTT. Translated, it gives CASSYSGGNTGELFF.